Here is one TCR beta chain with its context. The antigen remains unidentified. The identical CDR3 is also encoded by other nucleotide sequences in the sample. The data belong to a study of graft-versus-host responses after intestinal transplantation. Turning to the study itself: Grafts were multivisceral, liver-intestinal, or isolated intestinal. All of the recipients had induction that used anti-thymocyte globulin, then tacrolimus and steroids for 2 to 3 years. General study results and limits: Marrow from the recipient contained GvH clones, some of which had appeared first in ileum or blood.

The CDR3 totals 14 residues. V dropped 6 bases and J dropped 2; count of bases not matched to a gene: 3. Germline CDR1 is LGHNT and CDR2 is FRNRAP. Clones were sequenced by immunoSEQ multiplex PCR, and TCRdb holds only the in-frame ones, with some missing. This sample has approximately 18,000 clones, with around 86% found just once. The source is a human patient who received an intestinal transplant, so some T cells may come from the graft donor. This rearrangement joins TRBV12-5 to TRBJ1-2; 10 bases align to TRBD1. This material consisted of PBMCs, taken 220 to 240 days after intestinal transplant. Written as DNA, the CDR3 is TGTGCTAGTGGGGGGACAGGGGAAAACTATGGCTACACCTTC. Encoded protein: CASGGTGENYGYTF.